Listed below are T cell receptor beta chains from one sample, sequenced in a study of beta chain features in type 1 diabetes. Here immunoSEQ multiplex PCR was the method, and the copy in TCRdb shows in-frame clones only, minus some. The table has 400,000 to 450,000 clones, around 14% seen once. What was sequenced was naive CD4+ T cells from blood. The receptors derive from a man aged 30-40 years in good health. Both conserved end residues are part of each CDR3. D genes are given only for firm matches. Where a row states a size, it is once, few, many or the class of an expanded clone; other rows omit it.

v_gene	j_gene	abundance	d_gene	CDR3aa	CDR3nt
TRBV29-1	TRBJ1-6	NA	NA	CSVTDGPSNSPLHF	TGCAGCGTCACGGACGGGCCAAGTAATTCACCCCTCCACTTT
TRBV4-3	TRBJ2-1	few	TRBD2	CASSQALAGGLVEQFF	TGCGCCAGCAGCCAAGCCCTAGCGGGGGGGCTGGTTGAGCAGTTCTTC
TRBV29-1	TRBJ2-3	once	NA	CSVVATDTQYF	TGCAGCGTTGTAGCGACAGATACGCAGTATTTT
TRBV7-2	TRBJ2-1	NA	TRBD2	CASSLAGGAFEQFF	TGTGCCAGCAGCTTAGCCGGGGGGGCGTTTGAGCAGTTCTTC
TRBV7-2	TRBJ1-5	NA	NA	CASSTERSQPQHF	TGTGCCAGCAGCACAGAGAGGAGTCAGCCCCAGCATTTT
TRBV6-1	TRBJ1-6	NA	NA	CASSQDNYNSPLHF	TGTGCCAGCAGCCAGGACAACTATAATTCACCCCTCCACTTT
TRBV7-2	TRBJ2-1	NA	TRBD1	CASSLAGTGDEQFF	TGTGCCAGCAGCTTAGCTGGGACAGGGGATGAGCAGTTCTTC
TRBV4-3	TRBJ2-5	NA	NA	CASSQVDQETQYF	TGCGCCAGCAGCCAAGTGGATCAAGAGACCCAGTACTTC
TRBV9	TRBJ2-5	NA	NA	CASSVGGRGPKTQYF	TGTGCCAGCAGCGTAGGGGGTAGGGGTCCCAAGACCCAGTACTTC
TRBV9	TRBJ2-6	few	TRBD1	CASSVEEWTGNSGANVLTF	TGTGCCAGCAGCGTAGAGGAGTGGACAGGGAACTCTGGGGCCAACGTCCTGACTTTC
TRBV9	TRBJ1-5	NA	NA	CASSVDRGGQPQHF	TGTGCCAGCAGCGTAGACAGAGGAGGTCAGCCCCAGCATTTT
TRBV30	TRBJ1-2	many	NA	CARGRDNYGYTF	TGTGCCCGAGGGAGGGATAACTATGGCTACACCTTC
TRBV6-1	TRBJ2-3	few	NA	CASSERIRGDTQYF	TGTGCCAGCAGTGAGCGGATACGGGGAGATACGCAGTATTTT
TRBV18	TRBJ1-5	NA	NA	CASSPQSARNQPQHF	TGTGCCAGCTCACCTCAAAGCGCCCGCAATCAGCCCCAGCATTTT
TRBV30	TRBJ1-4	NA	NA	CAWSPFTNEKLFF	TGTGCCTGGAGTCCATTTACTAATGAAAAACTGTTTTTT
TRBV29-1	TRBJ1-1	few	NA	CSVRQSMNTEAFF	TGCAGCGTTAGACAGTCCATGAACACTGAAGCTTTCTTT
TRBV7-8	TRBJ2-7	NA	TRBD2	CASSPSGLSGVLQYF	TGTGCCAGCAGCCCCTCCGGGCTTAGCGGGGTTTTGCAGTACTTC
TRBV7-2	TRBJ2-5	few	NA	CASSFQLDGTQYF	TGTGCCAGCAGCTTTCAGCTAGATGGGACCCAGTACTTC
TRBV30	TRBJ1-1	few	NA	CAWSSVNTEAFF	TGTGCCTGGAGTAGTGTGAACACTGAAGCTTTCTTT
TRBV4-2	TRBJ2-1	NA	NA	CASSQGAPQGHNEQFF	TGTGCCAGCAGCCAAGGAGCGCCACAGGGTCACAATGAGCAGTTCTTC
TRBV9	TRBJ2-1	NA	TRBD2	CASSLGTSGIDEQFF	TGTGCCAGCAGCTTAGGGACTAGCGGGATCGATGAGCAGTTCTTC
TRBV14	TRBJ2-5	few	NA	CASSLRFFQETQYF	TGTGCCAGCAGCCTCCGCTTCTTTCAAGAGACCCAGTACTTC
TRBV19	TRBJ2-1	few	TRBD2	CASSIVKLAGLPNEQFF	TGTGCCAGTAGTATAGTGAAGCTAGCGGGTTTACCCAATGAGCAGTTCTTC
TRBV10-1	TRBJ1-6	NA	NA	CASSDGIVDNSPLHF	TGCGCCAGCAGTGACGGAATTGTAGATAATTCACCCCTCCACTTT
TRBV4-1	TRBJ2-6	once	NA	CASSQDSGANVLTF	TGCGCCAGCAGCCAAGATTCTGGGGCCAACGTCCTGACTTTC
TRBV20-1	TRBJ2-3	NA	NA	CSASSTDTQYF	TGCAGTGCGTCAAGCACAGATACGCAGTATTTT
TRBV7-9	TRBJ2-3	NA	TRBD2	CASSLAGTSGSTDTQYF	TGTGCCAGCAGCTTAGCGGGGACTAGCGGGAGCACAGATACGCAGTATTTT
TRBV7-9	TRBJ2-5	NA	TRBD2	CASSVGIAGAGETQYF	TGTGCCAGCAGCGTGGGGATAGCGGGAGCCGGAGAGACCCAGTACTTC
TRBV30	TRBJ2-1	NA	NA	CALAPSYNEQFF	TGTGCCCTCGCGCCTTCCTACAATGAGCAGTTCTTC
TRBV11-2	TRBJ1-1	NA	NA	CASSSSYTEAFF	TGTGCCAGCAGCTCCAGTTACACTGAAGCTTTCTTT
TRBV12-5	TRBJ1-1	NA	NA	CASGLPQGLPQSAAFF	TGTGCTAGTGGTTTGCCGCAGGGATTACCCCAGTCGGCAGCTTTCTTT
TRBV29-1	TRBJ1-2	NA	TRBD1	CSVVKGTGVGGYTF	TGCAGCGTTGTTAAAGGGACAGGGGTTGGGGGCTACACCTTC
TRBV30	TRBJ1-2	NA	NA	CAWSDNYGYTF	TGTGCCTGGAGTGACAACTATGGCTACACCTTC
TRBV4-1	TRBJ2-5	NA	NA	CASSQWGPETQYF	TGCGCCAGCAGCCAATGGGGGCCGGAGACCCAGTACTTC
TRBV7-9	TRBJ2-3	few	NA	CASSDPGRRADTQYF	TGTGCCAGCAGCGACCCGGGACGCCGCGCAGATACGCAGTATTTT
TRBV11-2	TRBJ2-3	NA	NA	CASSLLSRGASTDTQYF	TGTGCCAGCAGCTTATTATCCCGGGGGGCGAGCACAGATACGCAGTATTTT
TRBV6-6	TRBJ2-7	once	NA	CASSFREGQYF	TGTGCCAGCAGCTTCCGCGAGGGCCAGTACTTC
TRBV10-2	TRBJ2-1	few	NA	CASSLRNEQFF	TGCGCCAGCAGTCTCCGAAATGAGCAGTTCTTC
TRBV10-3	TRBJ2-3	few	TRBD2	CAISGTSGRDTQYF	TGTGCCATAAGCGGGACTAGCGGAAGAGATACGCAGTATTTT